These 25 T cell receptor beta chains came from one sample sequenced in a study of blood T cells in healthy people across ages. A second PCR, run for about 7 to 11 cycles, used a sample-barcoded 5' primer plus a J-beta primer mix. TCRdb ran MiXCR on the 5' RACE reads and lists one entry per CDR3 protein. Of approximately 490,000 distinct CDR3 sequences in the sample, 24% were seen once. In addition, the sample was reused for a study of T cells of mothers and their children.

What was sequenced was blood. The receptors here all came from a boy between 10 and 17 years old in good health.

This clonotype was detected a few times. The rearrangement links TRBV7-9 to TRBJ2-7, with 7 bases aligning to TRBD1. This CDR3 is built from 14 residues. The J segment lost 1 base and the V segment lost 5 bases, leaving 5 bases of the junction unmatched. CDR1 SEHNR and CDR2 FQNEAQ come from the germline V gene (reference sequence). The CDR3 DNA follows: TGTGCCAGCAGCCAACAGGGACAGTCCTACGAGCAGTACTTC. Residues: CASSQQGQSYEQYF.

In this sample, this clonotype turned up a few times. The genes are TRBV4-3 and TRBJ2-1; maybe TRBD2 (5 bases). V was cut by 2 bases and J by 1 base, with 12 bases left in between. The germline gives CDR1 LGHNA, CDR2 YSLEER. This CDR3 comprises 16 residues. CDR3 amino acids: CASSQRLSVSYNEQFF. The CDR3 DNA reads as TGCGCCAGCAGCCAAAGGCTTAGCGTATCCTACAATGAGCAGTTCTTC.

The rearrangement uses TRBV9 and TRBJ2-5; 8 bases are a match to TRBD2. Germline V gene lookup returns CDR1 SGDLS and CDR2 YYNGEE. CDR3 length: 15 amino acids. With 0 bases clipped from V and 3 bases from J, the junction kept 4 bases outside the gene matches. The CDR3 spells CASSVGGSGEETQYF. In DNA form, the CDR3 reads TGTGCCAGCAGCGTAGGAGGTAGCGGGGAAGAGACCCAGTACTTC.

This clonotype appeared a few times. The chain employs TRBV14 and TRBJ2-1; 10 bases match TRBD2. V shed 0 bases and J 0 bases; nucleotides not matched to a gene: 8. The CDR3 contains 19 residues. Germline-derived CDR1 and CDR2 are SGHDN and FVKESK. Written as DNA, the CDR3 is TGTGCCAGCAGCCAAGATCGGACTAGCGGAGTCGGCTCCTACAATGAGCAGTTCTTC. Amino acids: CASSQDRTSGVGSYNEQFF.

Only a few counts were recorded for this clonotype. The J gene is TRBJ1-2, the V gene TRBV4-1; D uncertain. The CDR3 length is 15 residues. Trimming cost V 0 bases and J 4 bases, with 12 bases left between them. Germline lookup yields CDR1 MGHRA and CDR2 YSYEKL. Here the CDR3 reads CASSQDWASIYGYTF. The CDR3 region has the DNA TGCGCCAGCAGCCAAGACTGGGCCAGCATCTATGGCTACACCTTC.

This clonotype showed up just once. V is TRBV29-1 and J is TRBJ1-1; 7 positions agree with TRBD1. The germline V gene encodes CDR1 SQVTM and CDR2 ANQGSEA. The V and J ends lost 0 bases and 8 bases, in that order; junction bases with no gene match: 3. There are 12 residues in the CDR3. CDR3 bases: TGCAGCGTTGAAGATCAGGGGGTAGAAGCTTTCTTT. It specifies CSVEDQGVEAFF.

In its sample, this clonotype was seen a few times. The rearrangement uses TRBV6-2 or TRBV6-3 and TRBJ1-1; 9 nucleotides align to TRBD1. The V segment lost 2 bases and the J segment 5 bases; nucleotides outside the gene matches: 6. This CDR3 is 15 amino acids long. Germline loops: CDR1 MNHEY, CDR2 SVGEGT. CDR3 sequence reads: CASSYGGTGRTEAFF. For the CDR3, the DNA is TGTGCCAGCAGTTACGGGGGGACAGGGCGGACTGAAGCTTTCTTT.

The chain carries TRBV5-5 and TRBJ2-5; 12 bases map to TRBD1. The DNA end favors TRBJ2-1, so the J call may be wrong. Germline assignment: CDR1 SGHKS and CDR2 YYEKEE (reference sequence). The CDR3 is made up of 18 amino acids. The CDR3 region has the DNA TGTGCCAGCAGCTTGGTGCCCGGGACAGGGGGCATAGTGGGTGAGCAGTTCTTC. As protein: CASSLVPGTGGIVGEQFF.

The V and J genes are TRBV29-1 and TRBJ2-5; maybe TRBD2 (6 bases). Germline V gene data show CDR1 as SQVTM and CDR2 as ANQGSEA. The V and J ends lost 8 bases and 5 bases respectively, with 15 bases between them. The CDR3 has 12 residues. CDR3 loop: CSFMGLWETQYF. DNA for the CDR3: TGCAGCTTTATGGGACTCTGGGAGACCCAGTACTTC.

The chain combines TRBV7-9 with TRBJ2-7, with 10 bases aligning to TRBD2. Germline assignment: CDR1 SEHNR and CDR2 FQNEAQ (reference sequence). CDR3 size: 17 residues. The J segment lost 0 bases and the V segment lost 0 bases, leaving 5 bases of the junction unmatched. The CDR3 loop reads CASSLALGLAASYEQYF. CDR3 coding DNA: TGTGCCAGCAGCTTAGCACTTGGACTAGCGGCCTCCTACGAGCAGTACTTC.

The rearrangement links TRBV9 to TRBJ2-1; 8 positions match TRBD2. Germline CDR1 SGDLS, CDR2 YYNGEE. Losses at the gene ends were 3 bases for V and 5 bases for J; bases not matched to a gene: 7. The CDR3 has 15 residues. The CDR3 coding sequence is TGTGCCAGCAGCGGTAGCGGGGCTTGGAACAATGAGCAGTTCTTC. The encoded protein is CASSGSGAWNNEQFF.

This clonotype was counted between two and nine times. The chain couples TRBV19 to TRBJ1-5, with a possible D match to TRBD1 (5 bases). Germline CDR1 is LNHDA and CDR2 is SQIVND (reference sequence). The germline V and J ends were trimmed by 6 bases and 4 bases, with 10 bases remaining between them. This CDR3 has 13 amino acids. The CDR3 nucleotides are TGTGCCAGTAGGGGGACCGCAAATCAGCCCCAGCATTTT. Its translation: CASRGTANQPQHF.

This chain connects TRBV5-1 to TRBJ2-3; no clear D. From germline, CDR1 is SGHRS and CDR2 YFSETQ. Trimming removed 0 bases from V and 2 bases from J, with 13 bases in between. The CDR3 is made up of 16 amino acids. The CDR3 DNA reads TGCGCCAGCAGCTTGGCCGGAGACGGTTTCACAGATACGCAGTATTTT. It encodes CASSLAGDGFTDTQYF.

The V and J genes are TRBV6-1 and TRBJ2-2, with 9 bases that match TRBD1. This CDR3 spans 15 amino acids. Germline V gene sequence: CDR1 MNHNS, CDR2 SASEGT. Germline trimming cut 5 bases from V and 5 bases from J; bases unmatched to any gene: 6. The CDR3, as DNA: TGTGCCAGCAGTCCACCGGGACAGGGTACCGGGGAGCTGTTTTTT. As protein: CASSPPGQGTGELFF.

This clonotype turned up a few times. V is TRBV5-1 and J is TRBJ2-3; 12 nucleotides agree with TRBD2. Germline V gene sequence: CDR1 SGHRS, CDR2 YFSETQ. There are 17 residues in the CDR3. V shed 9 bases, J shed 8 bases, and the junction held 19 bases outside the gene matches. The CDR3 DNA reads TGCGCCACCAATGACGGAAGGACTAGCGGGATTTCGGTTACGCAGTATTTT. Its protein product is CATNDGRTSGISVTQYF.

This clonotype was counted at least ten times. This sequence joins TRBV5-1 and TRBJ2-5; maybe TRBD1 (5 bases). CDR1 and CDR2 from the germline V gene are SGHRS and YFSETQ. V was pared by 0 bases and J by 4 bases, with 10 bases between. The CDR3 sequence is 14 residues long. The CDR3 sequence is CASSLAGQGETQYF. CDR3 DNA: TGCGCCAGCAGCTTGGCCGGGCAGGGAGAGACCCAGTACTTC.

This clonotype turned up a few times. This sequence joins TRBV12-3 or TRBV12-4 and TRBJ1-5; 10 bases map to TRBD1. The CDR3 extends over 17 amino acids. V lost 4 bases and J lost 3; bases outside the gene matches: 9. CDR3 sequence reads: CASSSHRDRGFNQPQHF. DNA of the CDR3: TGTGCCAGCAGTTCCCACCGGGACAGGGGATTCAATCAGCCCCAGCATTTT.

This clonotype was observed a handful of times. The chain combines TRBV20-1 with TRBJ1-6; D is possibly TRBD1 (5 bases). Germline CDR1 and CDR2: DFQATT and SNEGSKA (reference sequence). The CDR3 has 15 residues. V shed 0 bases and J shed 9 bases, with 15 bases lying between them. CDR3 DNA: TGCAGTGCTAGAGATCTCGGGACTGCTCTTTCACCCCTCCACTTT. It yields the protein CSARDLGTALSPLHF.

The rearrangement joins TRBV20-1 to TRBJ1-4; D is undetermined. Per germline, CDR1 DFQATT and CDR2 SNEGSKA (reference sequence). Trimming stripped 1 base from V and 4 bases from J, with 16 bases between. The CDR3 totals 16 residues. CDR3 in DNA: TGCAGTGCTAGAGGCGGGAGGGTAAAGGATAATGAAAAACTGTTTTTT. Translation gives CSARGGRVKDNEKLFF.

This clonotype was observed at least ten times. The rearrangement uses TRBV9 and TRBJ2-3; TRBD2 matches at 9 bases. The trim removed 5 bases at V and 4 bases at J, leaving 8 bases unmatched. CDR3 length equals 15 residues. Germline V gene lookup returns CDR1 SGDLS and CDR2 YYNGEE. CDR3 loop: CASSPGTSSADTQYF. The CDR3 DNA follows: TGTGCCAGCAGTCCCGGGACTAGCAGCGCAGATACGCAGTATTTT.

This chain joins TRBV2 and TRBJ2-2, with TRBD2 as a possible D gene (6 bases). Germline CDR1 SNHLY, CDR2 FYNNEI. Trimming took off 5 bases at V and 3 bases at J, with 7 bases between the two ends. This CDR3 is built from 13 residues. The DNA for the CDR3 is TGTGCCAGCAGTCGGGAGTACACCGGGGAGCTGTTTTTT. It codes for CASSREYTGELFF.

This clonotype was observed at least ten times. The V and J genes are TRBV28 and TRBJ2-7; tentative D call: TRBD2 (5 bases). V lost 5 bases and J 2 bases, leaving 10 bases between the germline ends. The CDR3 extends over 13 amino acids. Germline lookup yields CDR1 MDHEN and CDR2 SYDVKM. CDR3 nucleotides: TGTGCCAGCAGTCTGACTACCACCTACGAGCAGTACTTC. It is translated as CASSLTTTYEQYF.

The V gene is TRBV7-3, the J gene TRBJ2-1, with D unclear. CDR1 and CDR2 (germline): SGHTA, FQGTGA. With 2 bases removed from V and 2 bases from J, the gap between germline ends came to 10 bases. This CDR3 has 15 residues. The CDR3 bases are TGTGCCAGCAGCTTACGTCAATCAACCTACAATGAGCAGTTCTTC. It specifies CASSLRQSTYNEQFF.

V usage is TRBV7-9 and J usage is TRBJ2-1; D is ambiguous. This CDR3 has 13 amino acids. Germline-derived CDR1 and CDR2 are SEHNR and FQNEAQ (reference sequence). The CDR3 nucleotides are TGTGCGATGGTAGCTTGGTCCTACAATGAGCAGTTCTTC. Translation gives CAMVAWSYNEQFF.

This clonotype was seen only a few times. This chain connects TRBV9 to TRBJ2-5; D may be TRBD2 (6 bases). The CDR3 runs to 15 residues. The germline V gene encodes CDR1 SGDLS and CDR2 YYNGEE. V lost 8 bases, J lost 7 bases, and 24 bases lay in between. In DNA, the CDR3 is TGTGCCAGTGGAAGTAGCGGAGGGTCCCGCGGGACCCAGTACTTC. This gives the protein CASGSSGGSRGTQYF.